This T cell receptor (beta chain) was identified during a study of CD8+CD57+ T cells in acquired aplastic anemia. Study in general: The sorted CD4+ and CD8+ cells yielded an average around 3 ug of DNA.

Study outcomes and limitations: Overlap between patients and controls comprised twenty-nine CD8+ CDR3 sequences. Patients versus controls showed no significant CD8+ Simpson's diversity difference.

This CDR3 has 13 amino acids. Germline CDR1 and CDR2: KGHSH and LQKENI. V lost 3 bases to trimming and J lost 2 bases, with 4 bases between them. Both TCR beta VDJ combination and CDR3 sequence profiling were carried out. Genomic DNA was the template for this profiling. TCRdb re-derived calls from the reads in MiXCR, one entry per CDR3 protein. The data show approximately 160,000 distinct CDR3 sequences, roughly 45% seen once. This clonotype was detected a few times. Its antigen remains unknown. In patients chosen for sequencing, flow cytometry had shown CD8+CD57+ cell expansion. Patients were treatment-naive when blood was sampled.

The rearrangement uses TRBV18 and TRBJ2-2; D ambiguous. The sequence was collected from a human donor with aplastic anemia. Sequenced sample: sorted CD4+, CD8+, or CD8+CD57+ T cells (not recorded which) from PBMCs. The DNA for the CDR3 is TGTGCCAGCTCACCCAGTAACACCGGGGAGCTGTTTTTT. Amino acids: CASSPSNTGELFF.